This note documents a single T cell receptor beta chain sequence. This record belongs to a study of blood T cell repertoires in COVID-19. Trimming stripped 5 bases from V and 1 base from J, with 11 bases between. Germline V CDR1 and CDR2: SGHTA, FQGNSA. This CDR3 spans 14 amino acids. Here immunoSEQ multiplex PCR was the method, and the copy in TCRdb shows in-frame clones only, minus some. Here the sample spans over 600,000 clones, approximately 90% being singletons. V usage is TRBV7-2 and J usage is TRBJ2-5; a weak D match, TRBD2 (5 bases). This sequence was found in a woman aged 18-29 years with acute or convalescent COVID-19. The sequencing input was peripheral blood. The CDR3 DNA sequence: TGTGCCAGCAGCCGCGGGCCTATCCAAGAGACCCAGTACTTC. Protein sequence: CASSRGPIQETQYF.